This passage covers 31 T cell receptor beta chains from one sample sequenced in a study of tumor-infiltrating lymphocytes in primary liver carcinoma. A primer matching the constant region was used to make TCR beta cDNA from approximately 520 ng of total RNA. Three nested multiplex PCR rounds of slightly modified ARM-PCR generated TCR beta libraries. The first two PCR rounds, roughly 9 cycles each, used TRBV1-TRBV30 forward primers and a C-beta reverse primer. TCRdb reprocessed the multiplex PCR reads with MiXCR, giving one entry per CDR3 protein. The table has 100,000 to 150,000 distinct CDR3 sequences, roughly 69% seen once. Unsorted bulk tissue of roughly 20-34 mg yielded co-extracted RNA and DNA. Sample: liver tumor tissue from sampling region 1. The subset was: tumor region T1, superior pole. Every receptor here comes from a woman in her fifties or sixties with primary liver carcinoma and hepatitis B virus infection.

This chain connects TRBV9 to TRBJ2-2; TRBD1 agrees at 7 bases. CDR1 and CDR2 (germline): SGDLS, YYNGEE. This CDR3 region has 15 residues. V shed 3 bases and J 1 base; nucleotides not matched to a gene: 3. CDR3 in amino acids: CASSADRENTGELFF. CDR3 DNA: TGTGCCAGCAGCGCCGACAGGGAGAACACCGGGGAGCTGTTTTTT.

Turning to this clonotype: No DNA is shown, since the ends of the CDR3 on it are uncertain; the CDR3 is the one TCRdb lists. V and J are TRBV5-1 and TRBJ2-2. The germline CDR1 and CDR2 sequences are SGHRS and YFSETQ. The CDR3 numbers 12 amino acids, ends counted. The CDR3 loop is CASRGIPGSCFF.

Of note for this clonotype: Given the absence of the conserved phenylalanine or tryptophan at the CDR3 end, a read error is likely. The V call is TRBV11-3, the J call TRBJ2-3; possible D gene TRBD1, 5 bases. CDR3 length: 14 residues. Germline CDR1 is SGHNT and CDR2 is YENEEA. Here the CDR3 reads CASSSDISTDTQYC. The CDR3 DNA reads TGCGCCAGCAGCTCGGACATCAGCACAGATACGCAGTATTGT.

This clonotype was detected a few times. This may stem from a read error, because a much larger clone lies one nucleotide away. The rearrangement uses TRBV10-3 and TRBJ2-3; no reliable D call. Per germline, CDR1 ENHRY and CDR2 SYGVKD. This CDR3 is built from 11 residues. V lost 10 bases, J lost 5 bases, and 10 bases lay in between. CDR3 region: CATHEIDTQYF. Here the CDR3 DNA reads TGTGCCACCCACGAGATAGATACGCAGTATTTT.

A word on this clonotype: A much larger clone is a single base away; this may be a read error. The rearrangement joins TRBV5-1 to TRBJ2-1; D gene unclear. The CDR3 spans 15 residues. The V gene's germline CDR1 is SGHRS and CDR2 YFSETQ. In DNA form, the CDR3 reads TGCGCCAGCAGACCTGACCTTGGCTCCTCCAATGAGCAGTTCTTC. Translating gives CASRPDLGSSNEQFF.

As concerns this clonotype: The junction differs from germline at one of its ends, possibly a read error. This chain links TRBV11-2 with TRBJ2-7; perhaps TRBD2 as D (6 bases). The CDR3 extends over 11 amino acids. Germline loops: CDR1 SGHAT, CDR2 FQNNGV. CDR3 loop: CASTPDYERYF. The DNA of the CDR3 is TGTGCCAGCACCCCGGACTACGAGCGGTACTTC.

Comments on this clonotype: One end of the junction fails to match germline, which may point to a read error. The chain couples TRBV30 to TRBJ1-5; D is unclear. Germline CDR1 reads GTSNPN; CDR2 reads SVGIG (reference sequence). CDR3 length: 13 residues. CDR3 residues: CAWATVGNQPQRF. In nucleotides, the CDR3 is TGTGCCTGGGCGACCGTGGGCAATCAGCCCCAGCGTTTT.

On this clonotype itself: A much larger clone differs by one base, so this may be a read error. The V and J genes are TRBV12-3 or TRBV12-4 and TRBJ2-7; 7 nucleotides agree with TRBD1. V lost 2 bases and J lost 6; bases outside the gene matches: 7. The CDR3 totals 14 residues. CDR3 sequence: CASSLPTGLAEQYF. DNA for the CDR3: TGTGCCAGCAGTTTACCGACAGGGTTAGCCGAGCAGTACTTC.

Note on this clonotype: Sequence at one end of the junction differs from germline and may be a read error. The rearrangement joins TRBV12-3 or TRBV12-4 to TRBJ2-5; maybe TRBD2 (6 bases). The CDR3 contains 15 residues. This CDR3 is CVSRHTGATQETQYF. The CDR3 DNA is TGTGTCAGCAGGCACACGGGAGCTACCCAAGAGACCCAGTACTTC.

The rearrangement links TRBV10-3 to TRBJ2-1; the D gene is possibly TRBD2 (6 bases). V was trimmed by 7 bases and J by 0 bases, leaving 19 bases between them. CDR1 ENHRY and CDR2 SYGVKD come from the germline V gene. The CDR3 runs 17 residues. CDR3 amino acids: CAITGGLADYSYNEQFF. The DNA of the CDR3 is TGTGCCATCACCGGAGGACTGGCGGACTACTCCTACAATGAGCAGTTCTTC.

As for this clonotype: This may be a read error: a much more frequent sequence differs by one nucleotide. This chain uses TRBV4-1 with TRBJ1-3; 9 nucleotides align to TRBD1. The CDR3 has 17 residues. The germline gives CDR1 MGHRA, CDR2 YSYEKL. CDR3 protein: CAGSQEQMTGGGNTIYF. The CDR3 DNA is TGCGCCGGCAGCCAAGAACAAATGACAGGGGGTGGAAACACCATATATTTT.

The chain links TRBV18 to TRBJ1-1; 7 bases fit TRBD1. This CDR3 region has 13 residues. With V trimmed by 10 bases and J by 7 bases, 12 bases remained unmatched. The germline CDR1 and CDR2 sequences are KGHSH and LQKENI. The CDR3 region is CANAQGLNDEAFF. The CDR3 DNA follows: TGTGCCAATGCACAGGGGTTGAACGATGAAGCTTTCTTT.

This clonotype was detected ten times or more. V usage is TRBV10-3 and J usage is TRBJ2-5; 10 bases are a match to TRBD1. Germline CDR1 reads ENHRY; CDR2 reads SYGVKD. Trimming at V came to 5 bases and at J to 5 bases, leaving 8 bases not matched to a gene. The CDR3 runs 15 residues. CDR3 residues: CAISITGTGVETQYF. The CDR3 DNA reads TGTGCCATCAGTATTACCGGGACAGGGGTTGAGACCCAGTACTTC.

The CDR3 region has the DNA TGTGCCAGCAGCAAAGCGGGAGGGGGCAATGAGCAGTTCTTC. Protein sequence: CASSKAGGGNEQFF. The chain recombines TRBV7-9 with TRBJ2-1, with 10 bases identical to TRBD2. The CDR3 consists of 14 residues. The V and J ends lost 5 bases and 6 bases, in that order; junction bases with no gene match: 4. Per germline, CDR1 SEHNR and CDR2 FQNEAQ (reference sequence). The full variable domain, with the rest looked up from reference TRBV7-9 and TRBJ2-1, is DTGVSQNPRHKITKRGQNVTFRCDPISEHNRLYWYRQTLGQGPEFLTYFQNEAQLEKSRLLSDRFSAERPKGSFSTLEIQRTEQGDSAMYLCASSKAGGGNEQFFGPGTRLTVL.

This CDR3 reads CASGYPGFSGANVLTF. CDR3 nucleotides: TGTGCCAGCGGCTATCCCGGGTTTTCTGGGGCCAACGTCCTGACTTTC. The V gene is TRBV5-6, the J gene TRBJ2-6; D remains unclear. Germline values: CDR1 SGHDT, CDR2 YYEEEE. The CDR3 is 16 amino acids. V was clipped by 7 bases and J by 1 base, with 15 bases between them. The variable domain in full, with the rest retrieved from reference TRBV5-6 and TRBJ2-6, is DAGVTQSPTHLIKTRGQQVTLRCSPKSGHDTVSWYQQALGQGPQFIFQYYEEEERQRGNFPDRFSGHQFPNYSSELNVNALLLGDSALYLCASGYPGFSGANVLTFGAGSRLTVL.

Concerning this clonotype: One base away lies a much larger clone, so this may be a sequencing read error. The CDR3 nucleotides are TGCGCCAGCAGCTTGGAAAACAGGCCCATGTACTTC. Protein: CASSLENRPMYF. V is TRBV5-1 and J is TRBJ2-7, with D possibly TRBD1 on 5 matching bases. The ends were cut back, 0 bases at V and 12 bases at J, with 13 bases in the middle. The CDR3 has 12 amino acids. The germline CDR1 and CDR2 sequences are SGHRS and YFSETQ.

In regard to this clonotype: This may be a read error, as it is one base from a much larger clone. The chain has TRBV5-5 and TRBJ2-1, with D unresolved. The CDR3 is 12 amino acids. Germline V gene data show CDR1 as SGHKS and CDR2 as YYEKEE (reference sequence). CDR3 amino acids: CTSSLALQEQFF. The DNA of the CDR3 is TGTACCAGCAGCTTGGCCCTACAGGAGCAGTTCTTC.

A remark on this clonotype: This clone may be a read error of a much larger clone one base away. The CDR3 sequence: CAGKSTAAGGSYNEQFF. CDR3 sequence (DNA): TGTGCCGGTAAATCGACCGCGGCAGGGGGCTCCTACAATGAGCAGTTCTTC. The rearrangement links TRBV12-3 or TRBV12-4 to TRBJ2-1; TRBD1 agrees at 7 bases. The V gene end was trimmed by 11 bases and the J gene end by 0 bases; junction bases not matched to a gene: 16. The CDR3 sequence is 17 residues long.

The rearrangement links TRBV6-6 to TRBJ2-7; tentatively, D is TRBD2 (5 bases). Germline CDR1 and CDR2: MNHNY and SVGAGI (reference sequence). With 2 bases removed from V and 3 bases from J, the gap between germline ends came to 20 bases. This CDR3 region has 17 residues. CDR3 nucleotides: TGTGCCAGCAGTTACCCCCTAGCAGGATGGTCAAACTACGAGCAGTACTTC. Translating gives CASSYPLAGWSNYEQYF.

The chain is built from TRBV28 and TRBJ2-4; possibly TRBD1 for D (6 bases). Trimming pared 8 bases from V and 15 bases from J, leaving 17 bases between. The CDR3 totals 11 residues. Germline CDR1 reads MDHEN; CDR2 reads SYDVKM. This CDR3 is CASCQDRRWYF. In DNA form, the CDR3 reads TGTGCCAGCTGCCAAGACAGGAGATGGTACTTC.

This chain connects TRBV6-2 or TRBV6-3 to TRBJ2-3, with 8 bases lining up with TRBD2. CDR3 length: 14 amino acids. Germline V lookup: CDR1 MNHEY, CDR2 SVGEGT. The CDR3 DNA sequence: TGTGATAGCCAAGCGGGAGAGGTCACAGATACGCAGTATTTT. The encoded protein is CDSQAGEVTDTQYF.

This chain links TRBV7-9 with TRBJ1-4; D unresolved. Germline CDR1 SEHNR, CDR2 FQNEAQ (reference sequence). This CDR3 is built from 13 residues. The CDR3 sequence: CSSSPSTNEKLFF. The CDR3, as DNA: TGTAGCAGCAGCCCATCAACTAATGAAAAACTGTTTTTT.

A few counts support this clonotype. The rearrangement joins TRBV30 to TRBJ1-1; D unresolved. The CDR3 is 14 residues long. Trimming cost V 3 bases and J 4 bases, with 15 bases left between them. CDR1 and CDR2 from the germline V gene are GTSNPN and SVGIG (reference sequence). The CDR3 spells CAWSRAADFTEAFF. CDR3 bases: TGTGCCTGGAGCCGGGCCGCGGATTTCACTGAAGCTTTCTTT.

Notes on this clonotype: Because it lacks the conserved phenylalanine or tryptophan at the end, this CDR3 is likely a read error. The rearrangement links TRBV29-1 to TRBJ2-2; the D is unclear. The CDR3 spans 12 residues. Per germline, CDR1 SQVTM and CDR2 ANQGSEA. In DNA form, the CDR3 reads TGCAGCGCACCAGAACACACCGTGGAGCTGTTTTTA. It yields the protein CSAPEHTVELFL.

This clonotype appeared a single time. This may come from a read error, since a much larger clone is one base off. The CDR3 end shows no conserved phenylalanine or tryptophan, and so a read error is likely. The V gene is TRBV29-1, the J gene TRBJ1-2; D is undetermined. The CDR3 contains 12 residues. The V and J ends lost 8 bases and 1 base respectively, with 11 bases between them. Germline-derived CDR1 and CDR2 are SQVTM and ANQGSEA. The CDR3 bases are TGCAGCCCTAGGAGGGATAACTATGGCTACACCATC. Translated, it gives CSPRRDNYGYTI.

This clonotype appeared a few times. The CDR3 DNA reads as TGCGCCAGCAGCACCAGACAGGGGGCCTACGAGCAGTACTTC. Protein: CASSTRQGAYEQYF. This chain links TRBV5-1 with TRBJ2-7, with 9 bases aligning to TRBD1. The V gene's germline CDR1 is SGHRS and CDR2 YFSETQ. This CDR3 is built from 14 residues. After removal of 4 bases from V and 2 bases from J, the junction contained 4 bases not matched to a gene.

V gene TRBV2 combines with J gene TRBJ2-6; 9 bases are a match to TRBD1. Germline CDR1 reads SNHLY; CDR2 reads FYNNEI. This CDR3 comprises 18 residues. J was trimmed by 0 bases and V by 6 bases; bases with no gene match: 9. The CDR3, as DNA: TGTGCCAGCAGACAGGGGGCGGGTCTGTCCTCTGGGGCCAACGTCCTGACTTTC. This gives the protein CASRQGAGLSSGANVLTF.

The J gene is TRBJ1-2, the V gene TRBV29-1; maybe TRBD1 (6 bases). There are 14 residues in the CDR3. CDR1 SQVTM and CDR2 ANQGSEA come from the germline V gene. V gave up 7 bases and J gave up 13 bases, with 28 bases separating them. The CDR3 coding sequence is TGCAGCGCTGGGGAGCCGGGACACGGGACCTCCTGCACCTTC. Amino acid sequence: CSAGEPGHGTSCTF.

At least ten counts were recorded for this clonotype. The chain recombines TRBV28 with TRBJ2-7; 12 positions agree with TRBD2. The CDR3 consists of 15 residues. Germline trimming cut 6 bases from V and 7 bases from J; bases unmatched to any gene: 10. Germline V gene lookup returns CDR1 MDHEN and CDR2 SYDVKM. The CDR3, as DNA: TGTGCCAGCAGCGAAAGACTAGCGGGAGTCGAAGAGCAGTACTTC. It is translated as CASSERLAGVEEQYF.

As for this clonotype: Since no conserved phenylalanine or tryptophan closes the CDR3, a read error is the likely cause. This rearrangement joins TRBV12-3 or TRBV12-4 to TRBJ2-1; D is perhaps TRBD1 (5 bases). The CDR3 contains 14 residues. The CDR3 DNA reads as TGTACCAGCAGTTTCTGGCAGGGCAACAATGAGCAGTTCCTC. Translation gives CTSSFWQGNNEQFL.

Turning to this clonotype: Without the conserved terminal phenylalanine or tryptophan, this CDR3 likely stems from a read error. Because the CDR3's place on the DNA is in doubt, the DNA is left out and the CDR3 is given as listed by TCRdb. The rearrangement links TRBV5-5 to TRBJ2-7; the table's D call of TRBD1 was not tested on the DNA. Germline-derived CDR1 and CDR2 are SGHKS and YYEKEE (reference sequence). Termini included, the CDR3 measures 15 amino acids. CDR3 protein: CASSSPDRLSCERYI.